This T cell receptor (beta chain) was retrieved from a study of regulatory T cells in long-lasting Graves disease. Documented time point: newly diagnosed GD, antithyroid drugs for less than 3 months. Generation of the TCR library employed RNA extracted from PBMCs. Library construction for TCR beta used iRepertoire HTBI primers and Arm-PCR of CDR3 regions. TCRdb redid the calling of the multiplex PCR reads with MiXCR, one entry per CDR3 protein. Of around 420,000 distinct CDR3 sequences in the sample, about 15% are singletons; the top ten hold roughly 7.7%. Germline CDR1 is GTSNPN and CDR2 is SVGIG (reference sequence). V dropped 2 bases and J dropped 5; count of bases not matched to a gene: 1. The CDR3 has 13 amino acids. This same sample was also taken into another study, of T cells in Graves' hyperthyroidism and ophthalmopathy.

The chain recombines TRBV30 with TRBJ2-1; 9 positions match TRBD2. The sequencing used peripheral blood mononuclear cells (PBMCs), collected at new diagnosis, from a patient treated with antithyroid drugs. The TCR was taken from a middle-aged woman with Graves disease. CDR3 residues: CAWSSGRNNEQFF. The CDR3 bases are TGTGCCTGGAGTAGCGGGAGGAACAATGAGCAGTTCTTC.